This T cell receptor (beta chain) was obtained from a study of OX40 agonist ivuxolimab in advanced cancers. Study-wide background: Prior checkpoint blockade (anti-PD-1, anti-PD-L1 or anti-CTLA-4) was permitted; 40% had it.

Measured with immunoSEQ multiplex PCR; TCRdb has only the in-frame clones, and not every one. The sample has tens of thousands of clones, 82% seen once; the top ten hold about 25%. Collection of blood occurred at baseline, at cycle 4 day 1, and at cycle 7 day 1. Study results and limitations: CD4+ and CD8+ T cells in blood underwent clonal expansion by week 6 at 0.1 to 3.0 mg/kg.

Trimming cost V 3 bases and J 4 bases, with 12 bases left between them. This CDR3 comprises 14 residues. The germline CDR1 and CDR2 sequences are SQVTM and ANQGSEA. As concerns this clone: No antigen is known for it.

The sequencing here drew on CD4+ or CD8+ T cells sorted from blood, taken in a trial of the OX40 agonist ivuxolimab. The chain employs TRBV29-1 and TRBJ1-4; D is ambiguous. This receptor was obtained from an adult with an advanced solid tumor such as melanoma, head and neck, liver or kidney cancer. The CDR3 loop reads CSVDGLGSNEKLFF. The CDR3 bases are TGCAGCGTTGATGGGTTAGGCAGTAATGAAAAACTGTTTTTT.